This record concerns one T cell receptor beta chain sequence. The target of this receptor is not known. Base qualities were left out, and no much larger clone turns up one base away. Cut back by 4 bases and 2 bases, the V and J ends lie 12 bases apart. Reading the germline V gene (reference sequence) gives CDR1 LNHDA and CDR2 SQIVND. Taken from cysteine to phenylalanine, the CDR3 has 15 residues. CDR3 DNA only is kept here, 45 bases in frame from base 1. TCRdb records Illumina HiSeq 1500 as the sequencer. In TCRdb, the public reads were trimmed at Q25 with fastp and aligned with MiXCR, with productive beta chains retained. Rows merge per CDR3 protein into single entries with the most common DNA and genes. The sample table records over 250,000 distinct CDR3 sequences; 25% of these occur just once. Jointly, the top ten make up approximately 15% of the sample. This entry belongs to a study of T cell repertoires in cytomegalovirus infection (dated by TCRdb to the late 2010s). Regarding the study in general: Donor HLA type was relevant to the analysis, because carriage of CMV infection together with the matching HLA type was indicated by public TCR beta signatures.

Findings and caveats that apply to the study as a whole: Carriers of CMV infection plus the relevant HLA type were discriminated by the cumulative frequency of public TCR beta family members in the study cohort and in an independent roughly 380-donor cohort. In the ex vivo response, HLA-C-restricted CMV-specific TCR beta clonotypes were dominant, and in two of eight donors the single most frequent clonotype came from this HLA-C-restricted group.

The chain joins TRBV19 to TRBJ2-1; the D assignment is uncertain and may be TRBD1 or TRBD2, with 7 bases supporting each. Sample: PBMCs. This clonotype originated in a human donor in good health (CMV status not recorded). Some clones in this sample may be carry-over from other donors' samples. The nucleotide sequence is TGTGCCAGTAGTACCCAGGGGGGGGCCTACAATGAGCAGTTCTTC. Its protein is CASSTQGGAYNEQFF.